Below, 28 T cell receptor beta chains from the same sample are listed, as sequenced in a study of T cell repertoires in cytomegalovirus infection. These receptors have no known antigen. In TCRdb, the reads were re-called with MiXCR into one record per CDR3 protein. Here the sample spans about 360,000 distinct CDR3 sequences, roughly a third being singletons. Sequencing was performed on cultured PBMCs, taken from culture after CMV antigen stimulation. The receptor source for this set is a human donor in good health (CMV status not recorded). Some clones in this sample may be carry-over from other donors' samples.

This clonotype was recorded a few times. This chain links TRBV7-2 with TRBJ1-1; unclear D gene. In germline, CDR1 is SGHTA, CDR2 FQGNSA. V lost 2 bases, J lost 4 bases, and 8 bases lay in between. The CDR3 spans 13 residues. The CDR3 sequence: CASSLTAFTEAFF. In DNA form, the CDR3 reads TGTGCCAGCAGCTTAACAGCATTCACTGAAGCTTTCTTT. The full variable domain, rest sourced from reference TRBV7-2 and TRBJ1-1, is GAGVSQSPSNKVTEKGKDVELRCDPISGHTALYWYRQSLGQGLEFLIYFQGNSAPDKSGLPSDRFSAERTGGSVSTLTIQRTQQEDSAVYLCASSLTAFTEAFFGQGTRLTVV.

The table lists this clonotype with a few counts. The V call is TRBV19, the J call TRBJ2-1; the match to TRBD2 covers 12 bases. Germline lookup yields CDR1 LNHDA and CDR2 SQIVND (reference sequence). This CDR3 is 15 amino acids long. The junction had 12 bases not matched to a gene; V was cut back by 6 bases and J by 12 bases. The CDR3 region is CASSHLAGGPTGQFF. The CDR3 DNA reads as TGTGCCAGTAGCCACCTAGCGGGAGGGCCAACCGGGCAGTTCTTC.

The V call is TRBV7-2, the J call TRBJ2-1; weak D call: TRBD2 (5 bases). This CDR3 spans 13 amino acids. Germline CDR1 is SGHTA and CDR2 is FQGNSA. The V gene lost 0 bases and the J gene lost 9 bases, with 9 bases spanning the gap. The CDR3 sequence: CASSLATRGEQFF. Here the CDR3 DNA reads TGTGCCAGCAGCTTAGCGACTCGGGGTGAGCAGTTCTTC.

The chain has TRBV29-1 and TRBJ2-2, with 7 bases fitting TRBD2. The V gene end was trimmed by 7 bases and the J gene end by 3 bases; junction bases not matched to a gene: 5. The germline V gene encodes CDR1 SQVTM and CDR2 ANQGSEA. The CDR3 sequence is 13 residues long. CDR3 amino acids: CSAFLADTGELFF. In DNA, the CDR3 is TGCAGCGCATTTCTAGCGGACACCGGGGAGCTGTTTTTT.

This clonotype showed up many times. The rearrangement links TRBV7-2 to TRBJ2-3; TRBD2 agrees at 12 bases. The CDR3 runs to 18 residues. The V gene end was trimmed by 5 bases and the J gene end by 4 bases; junction bases not matched to a gene: 13. Per germline, CDR1 SGHTA and CDR2 FQGNSA. Written as DNA, the CDR3 is TGTGCCAGCAGCCCCATTCTCCGGACTAGCGGGAAGGCAGATACGCAGTATTTT. Translation gives CASSPILRTSGKADTQYF.

The chain links TRBV10-3 to TRBJ2-5, with 7 bases lining up with TRBD2. Trimming removed 5 bases from V and 5 bases from J; junction bases left unmatched: 8. The germline V gene has CDR1 ENHRY and CDR2 SYGVKD. The CDR3 totals 14 residues. As DNA, the CDR3 is TGTGCCATCAGTCTGGAAAACGGGGGGGAGACCCAGTACTTC. It yields the protein CAISLENGGETQYF.

The chain is built from TRBV2 and TRBJ1-2; 7 bases map to TRBD1. From germline, CDR1 is SNHLY and CDR2 FYNNEI. The V and J ends lost 6 bases and 2 bases, in that order; junction bases with no gene match: 6. CDR3 length equals 14 residues. CDR3 sequence: CASREGAINYGYTF. Here the CDR3 DNA reads TGTGCCAGCAGGGAGGGGGCAATCAACTATGGCTACACCTTC.

This chain links TRBV19 with TRBJ2-3, with 9 bases fitting TRBD2. Per germline, CDR1 LNHDA and CDR2 SQIVND (reference sequence). The V segment lost 5 bases and the J segment 3 bases; nucleotides outside the gene matches: 6. The CDR3 extends over 15 amino acids. CDR3 nucleotides: TGTGCCAGTAGTTTAGCGGGAGTTCAGACAGATACGCAGTATTTT. Protein sequence: CASSLAGVQTDTQYF.

This clonotype was seen more than once but under ten times. The rearrangement joins TRBV7-9 to TRBJ1-1, with D perhaps matching TRBD1 (6 bases). Germline V gene lookup returns CDR1 SEHNR and CDR2 FQNEAQ (reference sequence). V lost 1 base and J 1 base, leaving 13 bases between the germline ends. The CDR3 extends over 16 amino acids. This CDR3 reads CASSLGAGTPNTEAFF. CDR3 bases: TGTGCCAGCAGCTTAGGAGCCGGGACACCGAACACTGAAGCTTTCTTT.

DNA for the CDR3: TGTGCCAGCAGTTTCGGAGACGGTCGGAGCTATGGCTACACCTTC. The encoded protein is CASSFGDGRSYGYTF. The rearrangement joins TRBV12-3 or TRBV12-4 to TRBJ1-2, with D unclear. The CDR3 is made up of 15 amino acids. The ends were cut back, 3 bases at V and 4 bases at J, with 15 bases in the middle.

This clonotype was observed a handful of times. This chain links TRBV28 with TRBJ1-2; no clear D. Germline V gene sequence: CDR1 MDHEN, CDR2 SYDVKM. This CDR3 has 14 residues. V dropped 3 bases and J dropped 4 bases, with 12 bases sitting between them. In DNA form, the CDR3 reads TGTGCCAGCAGTTTGGCTGCGGGGAGCTATGGCTACACCTTC. This codes for CASSLAAGSYGYTF.

The chain couples TRBV4-1 to TRBJ1-3; D is perhaps TRBD1 (5 bases). The CDR3 has 16 residues. V was trimmed by 2 bases and J by 0 bases, leaving 11 bases between them. Germline V gene lookup returns CDR1 MGHRA and CDR2 YSYEKL. The CDR3 is CASSQRGLTSGNTIYF. DNA of the CDR3: TGCGCCAGCAGCCAAAGGGGACTTACCTCTGGAAACACCATATATTTT.

The rearrangement links TRBV20-1 to TRBJ1-5; D is uncertain. Germline V lookup: CDR1 DFQATT, CDR2 SNEGSKA (reference sequence). Trimming removed 3 bases from V and 4 bases from J, with 10 bases in between. This CDR3 region has 13 residues. The CDR3 spells CSASRGLNQPQHF. CDR3 DNA: TGCAGTGCTAGTCGGGGATTAAATCAGCCCCAGCATTTT.

The chain joins TRBV10-2 to TRBJ2-5; 9 bases map to TRBD2. The CDR3 is 14 residues long. The trim removed 4 bases at V and 4 bases at J, leaving 4 bases unmatched. CDR1 is WSHSY and CDR2 is SAAADI in the germline V gene. The CDR3 here is CASSVAGGTETQYF. The CDR3 region has the DNA TGCGCCAGCAGTGTCGCGGGAGGGACAGAGACCCAGTACTTC.

This chain links TRBV6-1 with TRBJ2-1; 7 positions agree with TRBD1. The germline V gene encodes CDR1 MNHNS and CDR2 SASEGT. V was clipped by 6 bases and J by 6 bases; unmatched bases: 8. The CDR3 runs to 14 residues. The CDR3, as DNA: TGTGCCAGCAGATTGGACAGGCCTCCCAATGAGCAGTTCTTC. Amino acid sequence: CASRLDRPPNEQFF.

The genes are TRBV28 and TRBJ1-1; D is possibly TRBD1 (5 bases). V gave up 6 bases and J gave up 1 base, with 12 bases separating them. CDR1 and CDR2 (germline): MDHEN, SYDVKM. The CDR3 runs 14 residues. CDR3 DNA: TGTGCCAGCAGCAGAAGACAGACGAACACTGAAGCTTTCTTT. This sequence encodes CASSRRQTNTEAFF.

This clonotype was seen a handful of times. The chain joins TRBV6-1 to TRBJ2-6; D remains ambiguous. The CDR3 is made up of 17 amino acids. V lost 4 bases, J lost 2 bases, and 15 bases lay in between. CDR1 and CDR2 (germline): MNHNS, SASEGT. CDR3: CASSANSQAAGANVLTF. DNA of the CDR3: TGTGCCAGCAGTGCCAACTCGCAGGCTGCTGGGGCCAACGTCCTGACTTTC.

The chain uses TRBV15 and TRBJ1-1; the match to TRBD1 covers 8 bases. The junction had 0 bases not matched to a gene; V was cut back by 3 bases and J by 3 bases. Germline loops: CDR1 LNHNV, CDR2 YYDKDF (reference sequence). There are 13 residues in the CDR3. Here the CDR3 reads CATSRTGDTEAFF. As DNA, the CDR3 is TGTGCCACCAGCAGGACAGGGGACACTGAAGCTTTCTTT. The variable domain in full, completed from reference TRBV15 and TRBJ1-1, reads DAMVIQNPRYQVTQFGKPVTLSCSQTLNHNVMYWYQQKSSQAPKLLFHYYDKDFNNEADTPDNFQSRRPNTSFCFLDIRSPGLGDTAMYLCATSRTGDTEAFFGQGTRLTVV.

The rearrangement links TRBV19 to TRBJ1-1; unclear D gene. With 5 bases removed from V and 5 bases from J, the gap between germline ends came to 12 bases. Germline V gives CDR1 LNHDA, CDR2 SQIVND (reference sequence). The CDR3 is 13 residues long. DNA of the CDR3: TGTGCCAGTAGTGTAACAGTGATGACTGAAGCTTTCTTT. Its translation: CASSVTVMTEAFF.

In its sample, this clonotype was seen many times. V usage is TRBV7-2 and J usage is TRBJ1-4; a weak D match, TRBD1 (6 bases). V was trimmed by 5 bases and J by 4 bases, leaving 11 bases between them. This CDR3 has 14 amino acids. Germline values: CDR1 SGHTA, CDR2 FQGNSA. The CDR3 nucleotides read TGTGCCAGCAGCCCAGGGGTCCTTAATGAAAAACTGTTTTTT. It specifies CASSPGVLNEKLFF.

The genes are TRBV4-1 and TRBJ2-2; no definite D call. The germline gives CDR1 MGHRA, CDR2 YSYEKL. V was trimmed by 1 base and J by 1 base, leaving 13 bases between them. The CDR3 has 17 amino acids. The chain's CDR3 is CASSQVVVLGNTGELFF. The CDR3 coding sequence is TGCGCCAGCAGCCAAGTGGTGGTGCTGGGGAACACCGGGGAGCTGTTTTTT.

The rearrangement links TRBV4-3 to TRBJ1-5; D ambiguous. Germline V gene lookup returns CDR1 LGHNA and CDR2 YSLEER. V lost 0 bases and J 6 bases, leaving 21 bases between the germline ends. The CDR3 has 18 amino acids. CDR3 in DNA: TGCGCCAGCAGCCAAGATCTTATGACCCAGGTAACGGTTCAGCCCCAGCATTTT. It translates to CASSQDLMTQVTVQPQHF.

This clonotype has a handful of counts. The V gene is TRBV19, the J gene TRBJ1-5, with 10 bases identical to TRBD1. Germline loops: CDR1 LNHDA, CDR2 SQIVND (reference sequence). The CDR3 spans 15 residues. Trimming took 6 bases from V and 6 from J; bases not matched to a gene: 8. The chain's CDR3 is CASRDGTGVGQPQHF. In DNA, the CDR3 is TGTGCCAGTAGGGATGGGACAGGGGTCGGTCAGCCCCAGCATTTT.

The V call is TRBV2, the J call TRBJ1-2, with D unresolved. The CDR3 is 13 amino acids. The V gene lost 1 base and the J gene lost 4 bases, with 7 bases spanning the gap. Germline values: CDR1 SNHLY, CDR2 FYNNEI. The CDR3 DNA follows: TGTGCCAGCAGTGAAGGGATTACCTATGGCTACACCTTC. This codes for CASSEGITYGYTF.

This clonotype has more than one count but fewer than ten. The rearrangement links TRBV12-3 or TRBV12-4 to TRBJ2-2; D is undetermined. This CDR3 spans 16 amino acids. V was trimmed by 6 bases and J by 4 bases, leaving 18 bases between them. For the CDR3, the DNA is TGTGCCAGCAGACCCGGGTCCCTATATTCCACCGGGGAGCTGTTTTTT. Translation: CASRPGSLYSTGELFF.

This clonotype was counted at least ten times. The V and J genes are TRBV6-1 and TRBJ2-6; tentative D call: TRBD1 (5 bases). CDR3 length equals 16 residues. Germline-derived CDR1 and CDR2 are MNHNS and SASEGT. The V and J ends lost 10 bases and 0 bases respectively, with 16 bases between them. Here the CDR3 reads CATRQPLLSGANVLTF. CDR3 nucleotides: TGTGCCACCAGACAGCCCCTCCTCTCTGGGGCCAACGTCCTGACTTTC.

The chain couples TRBV6-2 or TRBV6-3 to TRBJ2-7, with 9 positions matching TRBD2. Germline CDR1 reads MNHEY; CDR2 reads SVGEGT. There are 16 residues in the CDR3. J gave up 0 bases and V 6 bases, and 9 bases lay outside the gene matches. The CDR3 loop is CASSKLSGSGSYEQYV. CDR3 nucleotides: TGTGCCAGCAGCAAACTTAGCGGGAGTGGCTCCTACGAGCAGTACGTC.

This clonotype rates as medium-sized. V and J are TRBV7-2 and TRBJ1-5; 7 bases are a match to TRBD1. The V segment lost 5 bases and the J segment 7 bases; nucleotides outside the gene matches: 11. Germline assignment: CDR1 SGHTA and CDR2 FQGNSA. This CDR3 comprises 15 residues. CDR3 amino acids: CASSLRQGTLQPQHF. DNA for the CDR3: TGTGCCAGCAGCCTCCGACAGGGTACTCTACAGCCCCAGCATTTT.